This section outlines one T cell receptor beta chain sequence together with its context. Its antigen remains unidentified. The data derive from a study of CD8+ T cells in alopecia areata. Regarding the study as a whole: Resident alphabeta T cells of normal skin are also sequenced in scalp samples. Greater clonality was observed in lesional scalp samples, especially alopecia totalis/universalis, versus normal scalp. TCR sharing across patients was less clear than in mice, possibly HLA-related.

Reverse transcription of extracted RNA yielded cDNA, which provided the sequencing template. Clones were sequenced by immunoSEQ multiplex PCR, and TCRdb holds only the in-frame ones, with some missing. This sample has 3,500 to 4,000 clones; 70% to 75% occur once, and the top ten carry 6.8%. The sequenced sample was skin. This sequence originates from a human donor in good health.

The CDR3 spells CSVETDTGELFF. CDR3 nucleotide sequence: TGCAGCGTTGAAACGGACACCGGGGAGCTGTTTTTT. The chain links TRBV29-1 to TRBJ2-2; D not certain. Per germline, CDR1 SQVTM and CDR2 ANQGSEA. The V and J ends lost 2 bases and 3 bases respectively, with 4 bases between them. The CDR3 spans 12 residues.